This TCR beta chain was captured by sequencing in a study of CD8+CD57+ T cells in acquired aplastic anemia. Study-wide background: Sorted CD4+ and CD8+ cell DNA averaged about 3 ug. The study obtained 9.5 million to 12 million reads on average for CD4+ cells from healthy donors. Points from the study as a whole: Around 29 CD8+ CDR3 sequences were shared between patients and controls. No significant patient-versus-control difference appeared in CD8+ Simpson's diversity.

Genomic DNA, serving as template, underwent TCR beta VDJ and CDR3 profiling. TCRdb analysed the reads with MiXCR anew, one entry per CDR3 protein. The sample yields about 130,000 distinct CDR3 sequences, about 48% seen once. Remarks on this clonotype: Its antigen remains unknown.

What was sequenced was sorted CD4+, CD8+, or CD8+CD57+ T cells (not recorded which) from PBMCs. The sequence was obtained from a human donor in good health, serving as a control.

In DNA form, the CDR3 reads TGTGCCAGCAGTTACTCGGGGGGCACTGAAGCTTTCTTT. Translating gives CASSYSGGTEAFF. This sequence joins TRBV6-5 and TRBJ1-1; D may be TRBD1 (5 bases). Deletions cut 0 bases from V and 4 bases from J, with 6 bases between. Per germline, CDR1 MNHEY and CDR2 SVGAGI. The CDR3 is made up of 13 amino acids.